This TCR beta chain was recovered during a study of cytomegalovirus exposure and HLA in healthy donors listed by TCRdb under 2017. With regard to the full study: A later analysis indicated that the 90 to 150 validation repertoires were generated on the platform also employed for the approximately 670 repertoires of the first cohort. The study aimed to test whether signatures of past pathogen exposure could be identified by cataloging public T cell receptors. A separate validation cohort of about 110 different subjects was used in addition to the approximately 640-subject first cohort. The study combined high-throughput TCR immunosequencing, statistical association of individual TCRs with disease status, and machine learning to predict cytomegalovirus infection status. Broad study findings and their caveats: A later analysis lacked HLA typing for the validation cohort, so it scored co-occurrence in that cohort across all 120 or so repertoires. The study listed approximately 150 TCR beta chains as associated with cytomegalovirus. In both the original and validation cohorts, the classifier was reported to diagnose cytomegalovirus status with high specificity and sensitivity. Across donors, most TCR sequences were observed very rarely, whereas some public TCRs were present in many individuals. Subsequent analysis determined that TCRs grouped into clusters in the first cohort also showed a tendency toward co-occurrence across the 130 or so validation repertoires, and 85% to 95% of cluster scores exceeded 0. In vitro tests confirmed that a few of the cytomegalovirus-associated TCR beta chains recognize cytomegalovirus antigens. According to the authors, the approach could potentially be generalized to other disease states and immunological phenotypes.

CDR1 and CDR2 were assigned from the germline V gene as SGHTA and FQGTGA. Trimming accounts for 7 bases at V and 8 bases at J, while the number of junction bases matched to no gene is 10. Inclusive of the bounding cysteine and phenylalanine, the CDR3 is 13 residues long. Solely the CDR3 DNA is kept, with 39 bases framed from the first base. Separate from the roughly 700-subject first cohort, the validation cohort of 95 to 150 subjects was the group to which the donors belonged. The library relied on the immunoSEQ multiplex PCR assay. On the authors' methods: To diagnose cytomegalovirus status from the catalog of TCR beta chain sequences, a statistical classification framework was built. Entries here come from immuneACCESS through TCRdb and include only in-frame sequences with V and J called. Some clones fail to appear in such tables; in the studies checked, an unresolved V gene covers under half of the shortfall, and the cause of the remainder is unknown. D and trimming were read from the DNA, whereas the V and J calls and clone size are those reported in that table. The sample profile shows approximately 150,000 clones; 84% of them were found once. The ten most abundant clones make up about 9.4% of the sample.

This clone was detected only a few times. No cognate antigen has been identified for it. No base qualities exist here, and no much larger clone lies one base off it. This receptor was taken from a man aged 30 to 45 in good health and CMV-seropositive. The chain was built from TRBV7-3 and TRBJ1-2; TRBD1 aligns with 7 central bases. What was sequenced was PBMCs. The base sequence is TGTGCCAGCACCCCCGACAGGGTCCACGGCTACACCTTC. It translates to CASTPDRVHGYTF.